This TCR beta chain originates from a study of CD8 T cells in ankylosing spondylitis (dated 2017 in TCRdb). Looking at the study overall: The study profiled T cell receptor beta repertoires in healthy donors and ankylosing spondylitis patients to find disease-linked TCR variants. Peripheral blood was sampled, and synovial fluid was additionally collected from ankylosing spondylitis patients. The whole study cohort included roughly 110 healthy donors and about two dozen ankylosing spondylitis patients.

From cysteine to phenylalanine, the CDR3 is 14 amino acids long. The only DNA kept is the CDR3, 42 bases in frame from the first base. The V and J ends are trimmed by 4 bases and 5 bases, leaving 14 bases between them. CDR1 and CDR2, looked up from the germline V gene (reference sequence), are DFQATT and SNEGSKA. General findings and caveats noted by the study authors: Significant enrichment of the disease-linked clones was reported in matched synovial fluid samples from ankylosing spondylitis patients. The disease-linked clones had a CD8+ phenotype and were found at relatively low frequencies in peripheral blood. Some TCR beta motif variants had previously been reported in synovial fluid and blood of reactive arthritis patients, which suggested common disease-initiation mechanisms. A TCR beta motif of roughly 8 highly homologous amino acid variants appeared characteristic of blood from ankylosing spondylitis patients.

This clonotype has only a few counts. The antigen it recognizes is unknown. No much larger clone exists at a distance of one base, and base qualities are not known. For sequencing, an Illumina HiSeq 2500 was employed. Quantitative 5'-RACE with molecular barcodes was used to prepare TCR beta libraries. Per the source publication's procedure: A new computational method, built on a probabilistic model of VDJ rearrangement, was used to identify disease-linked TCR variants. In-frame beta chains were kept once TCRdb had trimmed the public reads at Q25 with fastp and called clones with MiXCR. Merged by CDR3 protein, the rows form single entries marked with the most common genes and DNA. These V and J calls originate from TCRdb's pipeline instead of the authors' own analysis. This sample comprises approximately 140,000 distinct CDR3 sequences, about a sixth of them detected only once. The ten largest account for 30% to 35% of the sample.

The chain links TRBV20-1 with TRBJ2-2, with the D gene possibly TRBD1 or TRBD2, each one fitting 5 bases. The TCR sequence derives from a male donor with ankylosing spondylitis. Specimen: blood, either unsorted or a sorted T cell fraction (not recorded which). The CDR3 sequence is CSATGTRGTGELFF. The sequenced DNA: TGCAGTGCTACTGGGACCCGCGGGACCGGGGAGCTGTTTTTT.